The subject of this entry is one T cell receptor (beta chain). Its target is unknown. This entry comes from a study of shared clonotypes between healthy human individuals. General observations from the study: The authors sampled blood alone, and tissue repertoires likely differ. Donor scarcity curtailed the genetic and exposure-history diversity represented herein.

Only Caucasian adults living in Nashville, Tennessee made up the donor group. This CDR3 has 13 amino acids. Trimming left V 2 bases short and J 5 bases short, with 9 bases between. Germline V gives CDR1 SGHTA, CDR2 FQGNSA. Data came from immunoSEQ multiplex PCR; TCRdb stores just in-frame clones and leaves some out. The data contain fewer than 600,000 clones, approximately 77% of them singletons. The V and J genes are TRBV7-2 and TRBJ1-1; D ambiguous. The specimen sequenced was PBMCs. The receptor was derived from a woman between 40 and 55 years old in good health. Some clones in this sample may be carry-over from other donors' samples. In DNA, the CDR3 is TGTGCCAGCAGCTTAAAAACTGGGACTGAAGCTTTCTTT. It translates to CASSLKTGTEAFF.